This TCR beta chain was found in a study of blood T cell repertoires in COVID-19. Study background: Italy, Spain and the United States were the sources of the convalescent and acute COVID-19 samples. PBMCs, B-cell-depleted T cells, or T cells provided the cDNA or gDNA that made up the material.

CDR1 SQVTM and CDR2 ANQGSEA come from the germline V gene. This CDR3 comprises 11 residues. V dropped 4 bases and J dropped 7 bases, with 10 bases sitting between them. Those enrolled in Seattle joined during active infection and were followed longitudinally afterward. Methods used by the authors: Using reference gene primer amplification, nucleated cell counts were estimated. Profiling relied on immunoSEQ multiplex PCR, and the TCRdb table lists in-frame clones only, not all of them. The V and J calls and clone size were taken over from that table, and D and trimming were inferred from the DNA. Of 350,000 or so clones in the sample, approximately 90% were seen once.

This clonotype was sampled from a woman aged 60-75 years with COVID-19, enrolled during active disease. Sequencing input: peripheral blood. This rearrangement joins TRBV29-1 to TRBJ2-5; a weak D match, TRBD2 (5 bases). CDR3 loop: CSVGPRGTQYF. The CDR3 bases are TGCAGCGTTGGCCCCCGGGGGACCCAGTACTTC.